This T cell receptor beta chain was retrieved from a study of T cell responses to AZD1222 COVID-19 vaccine. About the research overall: Some second doses came at about 4 weeks and others at about 12 weeks; these were pooled. Whole-study results and caveats: Recipients of two AZD1222 doses showed rising Spike-specific TCR breadth and depth. Females outnumbered males among donors, who were mostly white British; clonal diversity was possibly underestimated.

Turning to this clone: Its antigen is unidentified.

The germline V and J ends were trimmed by 0 bases and 7 bases, with 5 bases remaining between them. CDR1 and CDR2 (germline): SGHRS, YFSETQ. This CDR3 has 12 amino acids. The protocol was immunoSEQ multiplex PCR, while the TCRdb copy is restricted to in-frame clones and leaves out a portion. The sample consists of about 150,000 clones, about nine tenths of them appearing once. This sequence was found in an adult in good health. The sample here was peripheral blood, taken on day 0 of AZD1222 vaccination. This sequence joins TRBV5-1 and TRBJ2-1; no clear D gene. In DNA, the CDR3 is TGCGCCAGCAGCTTGGCTGGGAATGAGCAGTTCTTC. It translates to CASSLAGNEQFF.